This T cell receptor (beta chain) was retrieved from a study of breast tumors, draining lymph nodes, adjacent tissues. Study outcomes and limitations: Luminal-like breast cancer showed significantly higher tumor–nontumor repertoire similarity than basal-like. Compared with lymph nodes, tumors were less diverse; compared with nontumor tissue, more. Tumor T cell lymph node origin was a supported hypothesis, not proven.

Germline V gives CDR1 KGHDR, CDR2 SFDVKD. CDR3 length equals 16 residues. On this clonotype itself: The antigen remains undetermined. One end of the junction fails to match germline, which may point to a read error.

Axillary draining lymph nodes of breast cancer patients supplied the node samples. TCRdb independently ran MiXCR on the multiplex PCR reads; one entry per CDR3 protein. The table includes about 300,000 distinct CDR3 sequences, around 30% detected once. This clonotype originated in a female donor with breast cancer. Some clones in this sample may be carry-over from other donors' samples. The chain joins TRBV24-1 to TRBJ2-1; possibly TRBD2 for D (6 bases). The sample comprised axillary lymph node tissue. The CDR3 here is CAASDSTGEAYNEQFF. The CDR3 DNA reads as TGTGCCGCCAGTGATTCTACGGGGGAGGCCTACAATGAGCAGTTCTTC.